This T cell receptor beta chain was documented in a study of CXCR3-negative and CXCR3-positive naive CD8 T cells. Germline CDR1 is MGHRA and CDR2 is YSYEKL. The CDR3 totals 15 residues. Researchers prepared the TRB cDNA libraries using 5' RACE with UMI labels. TCRdb reprocessed the 5' RACE reads, keeping one entry per CDR3 protein, no DNA. The listing records approximately 83,000 distinct CDR3 sequences. V usage is TRBV4-1 and J usage is TRBJ2-7; TCRdb's assignment of TRBD1 cannot be checked, as there is no DNA. The sequence was collected from a human donor in good health. Some clones in this sample may be carry-over from other donors' samples. Specimen: naive CXCR3- CD8+ T cells from blood. Subset indicated: CD45RO-CCR7+CD27+CD95- naive CD8+ T cells lacking CXCR3 (TNR3-). This CDR3 is CASSQEEGVDVEQYF.